This TCR beta chain was recovered during a study of blood T cell repertoires in COVID-19. Source study methods: Amplified reference gene primers provided the basis for estimating nucleated cell counts. Using immunoSEQ multiplex PCR, the repertoire was profiled, and TCRdb retains in-frame clones only, with some absent. V and J calls and clone size come straight from that table; D and trimming were deduced from the DNA. The table has a few hundred thousand clones, more than 75% seen once. Germline trimming cut 5 bases from V and 1 base from J; bases unmatched to any gene: 13. The CDR3 spans 17 residues. Per germline, CDR1 SGHDT and CDR2 YYEEEE.

This clonotype was obtained from a woman between 40 and 50 years old who had recovered from COVID-19. The gene calls are TRBV5-6 and TRBJ1-1; 8 nucleotides match TRBD1. Sequencing was carried out using PBMCs or T cells enriched from blood (not recorded which). The CDR3, as DNA: TGTGCCAGCAGTCTTCATCCAGGGGGCTGGGGGAACACTGAAGCTTTCTTT. Protein: CASSLHPGGWGNTEAFF.